Detailed here is one T cell receptor (beta chain). Its specificity is unknown. The entry originates in a study of cytomegalovirus exposure and HLA in healthy donors. Overall study findings and caveats: In a later analysis, parvovirus B19, influenza, CMV and Epstein-Barr virus appeared linked to several top co-occurrence clusters. Among TCR beta chains of equal frequency, HLA-associated ones were more clonally expanded in a later analysis. The study put about 180 TCR beta chains on its list as cytomegalovirus-associated. Later work found that TCR association rates differed between HLA loci; DRB1 had the most and HLA-C the fewest.

The PCR contained 60 Vbeta and 13 Jbeta primers. Data came from immunoSEQ multiplex PCR; TCRdb stores just in-frame clones and leaves some out. The table lists a few hundred thousand clones, about 83% of them singletons. CDR1 and CDR2 (germline): MDHEN, SYDVKM. Trimming pared 2 bases from V and 2 bases from J, leaving 13 bases between. The CDR3 contains 17 residues. V usage is TRBV28 and J usage is TRBJ1-6; possibly TRBD1 for D (6 bases). Sequenced input: PBMCs. The TCR comes from a woman aged 40 to 50 in good health and CMV-seropositive. For the CDR3, the DNA is TGTGCCAGCAGTTTAGAAGGGGGGGGACCCTATAATTCACCCCTCCACTTT. Protein sequence: CASSLEGGGPYNSPLHF. Together with reference TRBV28 and TRBJ1-6, the CDR3 gives the full variable domain: DVKVTQSSRYLVKRTGEKVFLECVQDMDHENMFWYRQDPGLGLRLIYFSYDVKMKEKGDIPEGYSVSREKKERFSLILESASTNQTSMYLCASSLEGGGPYNSPLHFGNGTRLTVT.